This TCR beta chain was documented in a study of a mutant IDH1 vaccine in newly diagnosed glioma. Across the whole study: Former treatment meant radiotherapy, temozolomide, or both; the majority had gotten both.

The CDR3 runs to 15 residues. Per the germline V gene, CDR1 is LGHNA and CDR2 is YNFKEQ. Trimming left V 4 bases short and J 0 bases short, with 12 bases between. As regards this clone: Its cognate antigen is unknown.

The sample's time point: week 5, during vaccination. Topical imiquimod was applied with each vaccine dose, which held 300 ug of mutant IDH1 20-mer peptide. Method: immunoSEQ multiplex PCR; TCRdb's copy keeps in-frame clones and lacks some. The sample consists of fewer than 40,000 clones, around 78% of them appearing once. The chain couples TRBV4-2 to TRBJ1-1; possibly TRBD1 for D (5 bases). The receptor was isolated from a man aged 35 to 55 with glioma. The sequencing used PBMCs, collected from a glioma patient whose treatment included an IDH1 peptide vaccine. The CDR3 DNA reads TGTGCCAGCAGCCCCGACGAGGGGATGAACACTGAAGCTTTCTTT. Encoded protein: CASSPDEGMNTEAFF.